The next 25 T cell receptor beta chains were all read from a single sample in a study of Ad26.COV2.S vaccination and SARS-CoV-2 variants. Measured with immunoSEQ multiplex PCR; TCRdb has only the in-frame clones, and not every one. The sample has about 460,000 clones; 80% to 90% are singletons. Treatment: about 20 received Ad26.COV2.S at low or high dose, single or two shots; a few received placebo; per-sample allocation not given. Samples came from day 63 after the first vaccine or placebo injection. The sample consisted of peripheral blood, taken in a trial of Ad26.COV2.S vaccine versus placebo. These TCRs come from a person between 18 and 60 years old who received the Ad26.COV2.S COVID-19 vaccine or a placebo.

CDR3 residues: CSVVSGAYGYTF. In DNA form, the CDR3 reads TGCAGCGTTGTGTCCGGGGCCTATGGCTACACCTTC. V gene TRBV29-1 combines with J gene TRBJ1-2; a weak D match, TRBD1 (5 bases). The CDR3 length is 12 residues. Germline V gene sequence: CDR1 SQVTM, CDR2 ANQGSEA. Between the trimmed V and J ends, which lost 4 bases and 4 bases, there was a span of 10 bases.

The chain links TRBV9 to TRBJ2-3, with 9 bases that match TRBD1. Germline values: CDR1 SGDLS, CDR2 YYNGEE. CDR3 length equals 13 residues. V was clipped by 7 bases and J by 4 bases; unmatched bases: 4. The CDR3 is CASSGTGSDTQYF. CDR3 sequence (DNA): TGTGCCAGCTCGGGGACAGGGTCAGATACGCAGTATTTT.

V and J are TRBV7-2 and TRBJ2-3; TRBD2 agrees at 8 bases. Germline V gene lookup returns CDR1 SGHTA and CDR2 FQGNSA. The CDR3 spans 14 residues. Trimming took 1 base from V and 11 from J; bases not matched to a gene: 8. The CDR3 bases are TGTGCCAGCAGCTTAGTGGGTAGCGGGGCAAGGCAGTATTTT. The encoded protein is CASSLVGSGARQYF.

The chain is built from TRBV2 and TRBJ2-6; TRBD1 matches at 10 bases. This CDR3 region has 21 residues. With 4 bases clipped from V and 0 bases from J, the junction kept 15 bases outside the gene matches. Germline V CDR1 and CDR2: SNHLY, FYNNEI. CDR3 sequence (DNA): TGTGCCAGCAGTGCCCCCGAATTTGGGACAGGGGCAAGCTCTGGGGCCAACGTCCTGACTTTC. Encoded protein: CASSAPEFGTGASSGANVLTF.

The chain is built from TRBV19 and TRBJ1-5; 7 bases line up with TRBD1. The germline V gene has CDR1 LNHDA and CDR2 SQIVND (reference sequence). The length of the CDR3 is 14 residues. V gave up 6 bases and J gave up 3 bases; unmatched junction bases: 5. CDR3 amino acids: CASRDRYDNQPQHF. CDR3 nucleotide sequence: TGTGCCAGTAGGGACAGGTATGACAATCAGCCCCAGCATTTT. Full variable domain (rest looked up from reference TRBV19 and TRBJ1-5): DGGITQSPKYLFRKEGQNVTLSCEQNLNHDAMYWYRQDPGQGLRLIYYSQIVNDFQKGDIAEGYSVSREKKESFPLTVTSAQKNPTAFYLCASRDRYDNQPQHFGDGTRLSIL.

V usage is TRBV28 and J usage is TRBJ1-4; D perhaps matches TRBD1 (5 bases). Trimming left V 0 bases short and J 3 bases short, with 20 bases between. The CDR3 consists of 19 residues. The germline V gene encodes CDR1 MDHEN and CDR2 SYDVKM. As DNA, the CDR3 is TGTGCCAGCAGTTTATGGGCCCTCAGTTCGGGGGGAGCTAATGAAAAACTGTTTTTT. This gives the protein CASSLWALSSGGANEKLFF.

The CDR3 here is CASSQDRGRGIHF. The DNA of the CDR3 is TGCGCCAGCAGCCAAGATAGGGGCCGGGGGATCCACTTT. The V gene is TRBV4-3, the J gene TRBJ1-6; weak D call: TRBD1 (5 bases). The germline V gene has CDR1 LGHNA and CDR2 YSLEER. The ends were cut back, 0 bases at V and 17 bases at J, with 14 bases in the middle. The CDR3 runs 13 residues.

The chain employs TRBV7-9 and TRBJ1-4; D is uncertain. The germline V gene has CDR1 SEHNR and CDR2 FQNEAQ (reference sequence). CDR3 length: 16 amino acids. Trimming pared 4 bases from V and 6 bases from J, leaving 18 bases between. Here the CDR3 DNA reads TGTGCCAGCAGCTATCCGGACCGCACCGGGGATGAAAAACTGTTTTTT. Protein sequence: CASSYPDRTGDEKLFF.

In its sample, this clone was seen a few times. CDR3 residues: CASSPEDRNYGYTF. CDR3 sequence (DNA): TGTGCCAGCTCACCGGAGGACAGGAACTATGGCTACACCTTC. J is TRBJ1-2 and V is TRBV18; 7 positions match TRBD1. The CDR3 totals 14 residues. The germline V gene has CDR1 KGHSH and CDR2 LQKENI. J gave up 2 bases and V 3 bases, and 3 bases lay outside the gene matches.

The V and J genes are TRBV5-6 and TRBJ1-5; maybe TRBD1 (5 bases). The V and J ends lost 3 bases and 9 bases respectively, with 10 bases between them. CDR1 and CDR2 from the germline V gene are SGHDT and YYEEEE. The CDR3 spans 12 residues. CDR3 amino acids: CASSYYGGPQHF. For the CDR3, the DNA is TGTGCCAGCAGCTATTACGGGGGGCCCCAGCATTTT.

The chain couples TRBV29-1 to TRBJ1-2; no clear D gene. This CDR3 contains 8 residues. V was cut by 6 bases and J by 10 bases, with 6 bases left in between. CDR1 is SQVTM, CDR2 ANQGSEA, per germline. CDR3 in DNA: TGCAGCGTCGGAGTCTACACCTTC. Translating gives CSVGVYTF.

The chain employs TRBV7-6 and TRBJ2-2; perhaps TRBD2 as D (5 bases). Germline V gene sequence: CDR1 SGHVS, CDR2 FNYEAQ. Trimming shortened V by 4 bases and J by 1 base, and 13 bases separated the two germline ends. The CDR3 contains 16 residues. The chain's CDR3 is CASSSQDGGNTGELFF. CDR3 nucleotides: TGTGCCAGCAGCTCCCAGGATGGAGGGAACACCGGGGAGCTGTTTTTT. The full variable domain, its missing parts supplied by reference TRBV7-6 and TRBJ2-2, is GAGVSQSPRYKVTKRGQDVALRCDPISGHVSLYWYRQALGQGPEFLTYFNYEAQQDKSGLPNDRFSAERPEGSISTLTIQRTEQRDSAMYRCASSSQDGGNTGELFFGEGSRLTVL.

This clone was counted a few times. V usage is TRBV6-5 and J usage is TRBJ2-2; tentatively, D is TRBD1 or TRBD2 (6 bases each). Germline-derived CDR1 and CDR2 are MNHEY and SVGAGI. This CDR3 is built from 16 residues. The germline V and J ends were trimmed by 1 base and 3 bases, with 12 bases remaining between them. Written as DNA, the CDR3 is TGTGCCAGCAGTTACTGGGGGCGGGGCGACACCGGGGAGCTGTTTTTT. The encoded protein is CASSYWGRGDTGELFF.

The chain recombines TRBV27 with TRBJ2-7; 9 nucleotides agree with TRBD1. Germline V gene data show CDR1 as MNHEY and CDR2 as SMNVEV (reference sequence). This CDR3 comprises 17 residues. The V and J ends lost 0 bases and 3 bases, in that order; junction bases with no gene match: 9. DNA of the CDR3: TGTGCCAGCAGTTTATCGATCTTGGGACAGGGATTCTACGAGCAGTACTTC. As protein: CASSLSILGQGFYEQYF.

V gene TRBV28 combines with J gene TRBJ2-1; D might be TRBD1 (6 bases). The germline V and J ends were trimmed by 3 bases and 2 bases, with 11 bases remaining between them. Germline assignment: CDR1 MDHEN and CDR2 SYDVKM. The CDR3 length is 15 residues. The DNA for the CDR3 is TGTGCCAGCAGTTTTTACAGGGCAGCCTACAATGAGCAGTTCTTC. As protein: CASSFYRAAYNEQFF.

The rearrangement joins TRBV4-2 to TRBJ2-7, with D possibly matching TRBD2 (5 bases). Trimming took 1 base from V and 5 from J, leaving 12 bases between them. This CDR3 is 14 amino acids long. The germline V gene encodes CDR1 LGHNA and CDR2 YNFKEQ. CDR3 sequence reads: CASSQAWSGNEQYF. The DNA of the CDR3 is TGTGCCAGCAGCCAAGCGTGGTCGGGGAACGAGCAGTACTTC.

J is TRBJ1-2 and V is TRBV4-3, with a weak D call TRBD1 (5 bases). With 4 bases removed from V and 8 bases from J, the gap between germline ends came to 23 bases. CDR1 is LGHNA, CDR2 YSLEER, per germline. The length of the CDR3 is 16 residues. The chain's CDR3 is CASSPQSFSPWGGYTF. CDR3 in DNA: TGCGCCAGCAGCCCCCAGTCATTTAGCCCGTGGGGCGGCTACACCTTC.

V usage is TRBV4-1 and J usage is TRBJ2-4, with 11 bases lining up with TRBD1. The CDR3 spans 14 residues. V trimming: 3 bases; J trimming: 13 bases; junction bases outside the gene matches: 8. Germline V CDR1 and CDR2: MGHRA, YSYEKL. The CDR3 DNA is TGCGCCAGCAGCCAGATGGGACAGGGGGTCTCCCAGTACTTC. It encodes CASSQMGQGVSQYF.

The chain combines TRBV3-1 (or the pseudogene TRBV3-2) with TRBJ1-5, with a weak D call TRBD1 (6 bases). Germline V gene lookup returns CDR1 LGHDT and CDR2 YNNKEL (reference sequence). The CDR3 totals 16 residues. The ends were cut back, 1 base at V and 6 bases at J, with 16 bases in the middle. The CDR3 nucleotides are TGTGCCAGCAGCCAAGGAAATAGGACAGACCGTCAGCCCCAGCATTTT. Its protein is CASSQGNRTDRQPQHF.

The rearrangement joins TRBV10-3 to TRBJ2-3; 13 nucleotides align to TRBD2. The CDR3 has 16 amino acids. J gave up 5 bases and V 7 bases, and 9 bases lay outside the gene matches. Germline V gene sequence: CDR1 ENHRY, CDR2 SYGVKD. CDR3 nucleotide sequence: TGTGCCATCACCAAGGGACTAGCGGGATCAGAAGATACGCAGTATTTT. Protein sequence: CAITKGLAGSEDTQYF.

The chain is built from TRBV7-2 and TRBJ1-1, with 9 bases matching TRBD1. Germline V gene data show CDR1 as SGHTA and CDR2 as FQGNSA. V dropped 3 bases and J dropped 4; count of bases not matched to a gene: 3. This CDR3 is built from 14 residues. The CDR3 DNA follows: TGTGCCAGCAGCTTCACACAGGGGGCCACTGAAGCTTTCTTT. Amino acid sequence: CASSFTQGATEAFF.

The rearrangement joins TRBV7-9 to TRBJ2-5; D may be TRBD2 (6 bases). The CDR3 totals 14 residues. V lost 6 bases and J lost 4, with 15 bases in between. Germline V gene lookup returns CDR1 SEHNR and CDR2 FQNEAQ (reference sequence). This CDR3 reads CASRGGQGGETQYF. The CDR3 region has the DNA TGTGCCAGCAGGGGTGGGCAGGGAGGAGAGACCCAGTACTTC. The whole variable domain, remainder taken from reference TRBV7-9 and TRBJ2-5, is DTGVSQNPRHKITKRGQNVTFRCDPISEHNRLYWYRQTLGQGPEFLTYFQNEAQLEKSRLLSDRFSAERPKGSFSTLEIQRTEQGDSAMYLCASRGGQGGETQYFGPGTRLLVL.

V usage is TRBV4-3 and J usage is TRBJ2-3; tentatively, D is TRBD1 (6 bases). Germline CDR1 reads LGHNA; CDR2 reads YSLEER. The CDR3 spans 14 residues. V was cut by 2 bases and J by 2 bases, with 8 bases left in between. Here the CDR3 reads CASSQRQATDTQYF. Here the CDR3 DNA reads TGCGCCAGCAGCCAACGACAGGCCACAGATACGCAGTATTTT.

The chain employs TRBV29-1 and TRBJ2-1, with 8 nucleotides matching TRBD2. Germline trimming cut 5 bases from V and 6 bases from J; bases unmatched to any gene: 6. The germline gives CDR1 SQVTM, CDR2 ANQGSEA. This CDR3 region has 13 residues. The CDR3 reads CSVSGGPLNEQFF. The CDR3 nucleotides read TGCAGCGTTTCGGGGGGGCCACTCAATGAGCAGTTCTTC.

The sample holds a few counts of this clone. The chain employs TRBV3-1 (or the pseudogene TRBV3-2) and TRBJ1-1; D remains unclear. Germline V gene sequence: CDR1 LGHDT, CDR2 YNNKEL (reference sequence). The CDR3 covers 15 residues. Trimming pared 0 bases from V and 1 base from J, leaving 9 bases between. CDR3 sequence reads: CASSQDTRRNTEAFF. The CDR3 nucleotides are TGTGCCAGCAGCCAAGATACCCGTAGGAACACTGAAGCTTTCTTT.